This entry features one T cell receptor beta chain sequence. V was pared by 0 bases and J by 6 bases, with 5 bases of the junction left unmatched. The germline V gene has CDR1 SGHRS and CDR2 YFSETQ. The CDR3 spans 15 residues. An immunoSEQ assay, version v3.0, was performed at survey level. Target depth was about 40,000-50,000 T-cell genomes per sample. Repertoires were generated with immunoSEQ multiplex PCR, while TCRdb's copy carries only in-frame clones and drops some. The sample holds 15,000 to 20,000 clones, 85% to 90% seen once. The data derive from a study of long-term antiretroviral therapy in people with HIV.

The V call is TRBV5-1, the J call TRBJ2-7; the match to TRBD1 covers 11 bases. Source: unsorted PBMCs, taken 4.2 years after starting antiretroviral therapy. The sequence came from a man in his fifties with HIV. CDR3 residues: CASSLAGQGAGEQYF. The DNA for the CDR3 is TGCGCCAGCAGCTTGGCAGGACAGGGGGCTGGCGAGCAGTACTTC.